This is a list of T cell receptor beta chains from one sample in a study of CD8 T cells in ankylosing spondylitis. TCRdb reanalysed the 5' RACE reads using MiXCR and keeps one entry per CDR3 protein. The table lists 450,000 to 550,000 distinct CDR3 sequences, approximately 5.3% of them singletons. Material for sequencing was blood, either unsorted or a sorted T cell fraction (not recorded which). These receptors were collected from a male donor with ankylosing spondylitis. CDR3s include the opening cysteine and the closing phenylalanine or tryptophan. The D gene is left open where the match is weak. The size entry is marked missing in some rows and otherwise reads once, few, many or a size class.

NA	many	TRBJ1-3	TRBV7-9	TGTGCCAGCAGCTTGGCCATTGGAAACACCATATATTTT	CASSLAIGNTIYF
TRBD1	many	TRBJ2-1	TRBV7-8	TGTGCCAGCAGCTTAAAGGATAGGACAGGGAGGAATGAGCAGTTCTTC	CASSLKDRTGRNEQFF
NA	many	TRBJ2-3	TRBV12-3/TRBV12-4	TGTGCCAGCAGTTTAGCGGGGACACCCACAGATACGCAGTATTTT	CASSLAGTPTDTQYF
NA	many	TRBJ2-7	TRBV4-3	TGCGCCAGCAGCCAAGATGAGGGGTCGGGCGAGCAGTACTTC	CASSQDEGSGEQYF
NA	many	TRBJ2-5	TRBV29-1	TGCAGCGGAGAAGGGACTTTCAAAGGGACCCAGTACTTC	CSGEGTFKGTQYF
TRBD2	few	TRBJ2-3	TRBV7-3	TGTGCCAGCAGCTTTAGCGGGGGGAGCACAGATACGCAGTATTTT	CASSFSGGSTDTQYF
TRBD2	NA	TRBJ2-5	TRBV6-1	TGTGCCAGCAGTGAAGCTATATTTAGGGAGGGGACCCAGTACTTC	CASSEAIFREGTQYF
NA	many	TRBJ1-2	TRBV6-1	TGTGCCAGCACCCAGGGGCCCCTAGGCTATGGCTACACCTTC	CASTQGPLGYGYTF
NA	many	TRBJ2-7	TRBV6-2/TRBV6-3	TGTGCCAGCAGTTACGGAACCTACGAGCAGTACTTC	CASSYGTYEQYF
TRBD1	many	TRBJ1-2	TRBV5-1	TGCGCCAGCAGCTTGACCCGGACAGGGAGCTATGGCTACACCTTC	CASSLTRTGSYGYTF
NA	many	TRBJ2-7	TRBV4-2	TGTGCCAGCAGCCCGACGGGGAGCGAGCAGTACTTC	CASSPTGSEQYF
NA	few	TRBJ1-2	TRBV11-2	TGTGCCAGCAGCTTAGGGTTCGGCGGCCCCTATGGCTACACCTTC	CASSLGFGGPYGYTF
TRBD2	many	TRBJ2-1	TRBV20-1	TGCAGTGCTAGAGACCCGACTAGCGGGAGGTACAATGAGCAGTTCTTC	CSARDPTSGRYNEQFF
TRBD1	many	TRBJ1-2	TRBV10-3	TGTGCCACCTCCGGGACAGGGATCGGCAACTATGGCTACACCTTC	CATSGTGIGNYGYTF
NA	many	TRBJ2-7	TRBV6-1	TGTGCCAGCAGGGCCGACAGATACGAGCAGTACTTC	CASRADRYEQYF
NA	many	TRBJ2-1	TRBV5-1	TGCGCCAGCAGCTTGGCACCATTAAGCTCCTACAATGAGCAGTTCTTC	CASSLAPLSSYNEQFF
NA	few	TRBJ2-2	TRBV6-2/TRBV6-3	TGTGCCAGCAGTTACGAGAGGGACCACACCGGGGAGCTGTTTTTT	CASSYERDHTGELFF
NA	many	TRBJ2-2	TRBV20-1	TGCAGTGCTAGACTTACAAGGAACACCGGGGAGCTGTTTTTT	CSARLTRNTGELFF
TRBD2	many	TRBJ2-5	TRBV4-1	TGCGCCAGCAGCCGAGACGGGAGGGCCTATAGTACGTTTGAAGAGACCCAGTACTTC	CASSRDGRAYSTFEETQYF
NA	many	TRBJ1-3	TRBV4-2	TGTGCCAGCAGCCTGGGAAGGGATGGAAACACCATATATTTT	CASSLGRDGNTIYF
TRBD1	many	TRBJ1-2	TRBV5-1	TGCGCCAGCAGCGCAGGGACAGGGGCTCGAAACTATGGCTACACCTTC	CASSAGTGARNYGYTF
TRBD2	few	TRBJ2-6	TRBV30	TGTGCCTGGAGGAGGGACTACTCTGGGGCCAACGTCCTGACTTTC	CAWRRDYSGANVLTF
TRBD1	many	TRBJ2-2	TRBV10-3	TGTGCCATCAGTTTCGGTCCAGGGGGCGTCATAAAGGGGGAGCTGTTTTTT	CAISFGPGGVIKGELFF
TRBD2	many	TRBJ2-5	TRBV6-5	TGTGCCAGCAGTTACTCCCCTAGCGGGACCCAAGAGACCCAGTACTTC	CASSYSPSGTQETQYF
TRBD1	few	TRBJ2-1	TRBV9	TGTGCCAGCAGCGCCCGGACAGGCCCCTACAATGAGCAGTTCTTC	CASSARTGPYNEQFF
TRBD1	many	TRBJ2-3	TRBV6-1	TGTGCCAGCAGGGACAGGGTTGGCACAGATACGCAGTATTTT	CASRDRVGTDTQYF
NA	many	TRBJ1-1	TRBV25-1	TGTGCCAGCAGTTCCACAGGTCGGGCCAGGGGAGGAATAGGAGCTTTCTTT	CASSSTGRARGGIGAFF
TRBD1	NA	TRBJ2-7	TRBV7-2	TGTGCCAGCCATAGAACTGGGACAGGGGTTCACGAGCAGTACTTC	CASHRTGTGVHEQYF
NA	many	TRBJ2-1	TRBV20-1	TGCAGTGCTAGAGAACATCGCTGGAATGAGCAGTTCTTC	CSAREHRWNEQFF
NA	many	TRBJ2-3	TRBV9	TGTGCCAGCAGCGTAGACTTGAGTGGTACGCAGTATTTT	CASSVDLSGTQYF
NA	many	TRBJ2-2	TRBV20-1	TGCAGTGCCACCCGACGGACGACGAACACCGGGGAGCTGTTTTTT	CSATRRTTNTGELFF
NA	many	TRBJ1-3	TRBV11-2	TGTGCCAGCAGCTTAGACCAGGGGCCGCTGACTGGAAACACCATATATTTT	CASSLDQGPLTGNTIYF
NA	many	TRBJ1-3	TRBV5-1	TGCGCCAGCGCACAGCTAGGGCCTGGAAACACCATATATTTT	CASAQLGPGNTIYF
NA	many	TRBJ1-2	TRBV29-1	TGCAGCGTTGGGGGGCAGACCAATACTAACTATGGCTACACCTTC	CSVGGQTNTNYGYTF
NA	many	TRBJ1-1	TRBV5-1	TGCGCCAGCATCGCGGGAAATACAGCGAAAGGCACTGAAGCTTTCTTT	CASIAGNTAKGTEAFF
NA	many	TRBJ1-6	TRBV7-7	TGTGCTAGCAGCTTAGATCGCGGATCACCCCTCCACTTT	CASSLDRGSPLHF
NA	many	TRBJ1-4	TRBV7-9	TGTGCCAGCACCGAGGGAGGAACTAATGAAAAACTGTTTTTT	CASTEGGTNEKLFF
NA	many	TRBJ2-1	TRBV7-3	TGTGCCAGCAGCCGAGCGGGACAAGTGTGGAATGAGCAGTTCTTC	CASSRAGQVWNEQFF
NA	many	TRBJ2-7	TRBV29-1	TGCAGCGTTGAAGGGTTAGGGCCCATAGGACGCTACGAGCAGTACTTC	CSVEGLGPIGRYEQYF
NA	many	TRBJ2-6	TRBV5-1	TGCGCCAGCAGCGGCTGGGTTATGGACAGATCTGGGGCCAACGTCCTGACTTTC	CASSGWVMDRSGANVLTF
NA	many	TRBJ2-2	TRBV20-1	TGCAGTGCTAGAGACCGGCGGCAGGCGAGGGACACCGGGGAGCTGTTTTTT	CSARDRRQARDTGELFF
NA	many	TRBJ1-2	TRBV27	TGTGCCAGCTCGACTATAGGAGGTTTGGGGATCGGCTACACCTTC	CASSTIGGLGIGYTF
NA	many	TRBJ1-1	TRBV5-1	TGCGCCAGCAGCTTGCTTGGTCCCCCCAGGAACACTGAAGCTTTCTTT	CASSLLGPPRNTEAFF
TRBD1	many	TRBJ1-5	TRBV12-3/TRBV12-4	TGTGCCAGCAGCGATCGGGACAGGGAGAATCAGCCCCAGCATTTT	CASSDRDRENQPQHF
NA	many	TRBJ2-7	TRBV6-5	TGTGCCAGCAGTTACTCAGGGCCGGCTGACGAGCAGTACTTC	CASSYSGPADEQYF
TRBD1	many	TRBJ1-2	TRBV6-5	TGTGCCAGCAGTTACGGACAGGGGGAGTATGGCTACACCTTC	CASSYGQGEYGYTF
TRBD1	many	TRBJ1-1	TRBV29-1	TGCAGCGAAATAGAACAGGGGAGGAAGGGTGAAGCTTTCTTT	CSEIEQGRKGEAFF
TRBD1	many	TRBJ2-7	TRBV20-1	TGCAGTGCTAGAGGGGACAGGGCCCCCTACGAGCAGTACTTC	CSARGDRAPYEQYF
NA	many	TRBJ2-1	TRBV15	TGTGCCACCAGCAGAGGGGCAGATCTCTCCTACAATGAGCAGTTCTTC	CATSRGADLSYNEQFF
TRBD1	many	TRBJ1-2	TRBV25-1	TGTGCCAGCGGGACAGGGTGGGGCTACACCTTC	CASGTGWGYTF
TRBD1	many	TRBJ1-2	TRBV12-3/TRBV12-4	TGTGCCAGCAGTGCCAGCCACCCATTGACAGGGAAGGACGGCTACACCTTC	CASSASHPLTGKDGYTF
NA	many	TRBJ1-1	TRBV27	TGTGCCAGCAGGGACCTTGGGCAGCCTGAAGCTTTCTTT	CASRDLGQPEAFF
NA	many	TRBJ2-1	TRBV29-1	TGCAGCGCAAGAGAGGACCGGGATGAGCAGTTCTTC	CSAREDRDEQFF
NA	many	TRBJ2-7	TRBV5-1	TGCGCCAGCAGCTTGCTCGGCAGGGCCTACGAGCAGTACTTC	CASSLLGRAYEQYF
NA	many	TRBJ1-1	TRBV11-2	TGTGCCAGCAGCTTTTCAAGGGGCACTGAAGCTTTCTTT	CASSFSRGTEAFF
NA	few	TRBJ2-5	TRBV4-1	TGCGCCAGCAGCCAAGAATGGAGGGCGACGCCGGAGACCCAGTACTTC	CASSQEWRATPETQYF
NA	many	TRBJ1-1	TRBV20-1	TGCAGTGCTGTGTTGGGGGGCACTGAAGCTTTCTTT	CSAVLGGTEAFF
TRBD1	many	TRBJ1-1	TRBV6-5	TGTGCCAGCAGTTACTCCGGGACAGGGAAAAGGGACACTGAAGCTTTCTTT	CASSYSGTGKRDTEAFF
NA	many	TRBJ1-1	TRBV5-1	TGCGCCAGCAGCCCAAGCCCGGGGATTTCACTTGAAGCTTTCTTT	CASSPSPGISLEAFF
NA	many	TRBJ1-6	TRBV12-3/TRBV12-4	TGTGCCAGCAGTTTAGGGTGGAATTCACCCCTCCACTTT	CASSLGWNSPLHF